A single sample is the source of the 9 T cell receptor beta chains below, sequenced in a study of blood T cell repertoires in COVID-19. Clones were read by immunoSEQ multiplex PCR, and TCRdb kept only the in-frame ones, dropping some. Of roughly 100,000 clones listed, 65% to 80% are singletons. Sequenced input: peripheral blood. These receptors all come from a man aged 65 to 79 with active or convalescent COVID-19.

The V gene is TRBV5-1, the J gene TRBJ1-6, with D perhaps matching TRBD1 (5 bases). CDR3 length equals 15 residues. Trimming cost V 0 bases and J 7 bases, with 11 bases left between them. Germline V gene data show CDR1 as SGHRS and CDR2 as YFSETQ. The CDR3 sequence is CASSLAAGSNSPLHF. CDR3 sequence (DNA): TGCGCCAGCAGCTTGGCCGCAGGGTCGAATTCACCCCTCCACTTT.

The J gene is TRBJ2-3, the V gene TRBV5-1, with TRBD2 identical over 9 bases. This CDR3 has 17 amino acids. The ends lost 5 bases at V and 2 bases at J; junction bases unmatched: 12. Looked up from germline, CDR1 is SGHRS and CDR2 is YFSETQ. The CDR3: CASREEPGLASTDTQYF. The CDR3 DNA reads TGCGCCAGCAGAGAAGAGCCCGGACTAGCGTCCACAGATACGCAGTATTTT. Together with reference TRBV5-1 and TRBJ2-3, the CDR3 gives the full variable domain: KAGVTQTPRYLIKTRGQQVTLSCSPISGHRSVSWYQQTPGQGLQFLFEYFSETQRNKGNFPGRFSGRQFSNSRSEMNVSTLELGDSALYLCASREEPGLASTDTQYFGPGTRLTVL.

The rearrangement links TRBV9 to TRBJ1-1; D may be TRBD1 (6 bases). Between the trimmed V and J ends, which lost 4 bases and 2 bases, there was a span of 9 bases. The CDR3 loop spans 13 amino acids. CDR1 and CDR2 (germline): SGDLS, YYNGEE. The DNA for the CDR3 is TGTGCCAGCAGCTCGGACAGCAACACTGAAGCTTTCTTT. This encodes CASSSDSNTEAFF. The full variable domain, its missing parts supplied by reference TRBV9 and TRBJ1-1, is DSGVTQTPKHLITATGQRVTLRCSPRSGDLSVYWYQQSLDQGLQFLIQYYNGEERAKGNILERFSAQQFPDLHSELNLSSLELGDSALYFCASSSDSNTEAFFGQGTRLTVV.

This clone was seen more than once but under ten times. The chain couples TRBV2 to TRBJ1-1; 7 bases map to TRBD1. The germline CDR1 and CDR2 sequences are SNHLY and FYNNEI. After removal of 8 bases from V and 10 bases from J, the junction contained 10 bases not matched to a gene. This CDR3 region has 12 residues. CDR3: CASAGRDSGAFF. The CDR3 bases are TGTGCCAGCGCCGGGCGGGACAGTGGAGCTTTCTTT.

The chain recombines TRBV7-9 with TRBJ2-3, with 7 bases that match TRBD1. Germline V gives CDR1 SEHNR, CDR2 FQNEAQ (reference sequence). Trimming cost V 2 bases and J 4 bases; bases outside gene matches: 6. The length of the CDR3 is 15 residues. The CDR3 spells CASSLWDRLADTQYF. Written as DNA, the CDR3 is TGTGCCAGCAGCTTATGGGACAGATTAGCAGATACGCAGTATTTT. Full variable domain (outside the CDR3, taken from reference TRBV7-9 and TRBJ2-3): DTGVSQNPRHKITKRGQNVTFRCDPISEHNRLYWYRQTLGQGPEFLTYFQNEAQLEKSRLLSDRFSAERPKGSFSTLEIQRTEQGDSAMYLCASSLWDRLADTQYFGPGTRLTVL.

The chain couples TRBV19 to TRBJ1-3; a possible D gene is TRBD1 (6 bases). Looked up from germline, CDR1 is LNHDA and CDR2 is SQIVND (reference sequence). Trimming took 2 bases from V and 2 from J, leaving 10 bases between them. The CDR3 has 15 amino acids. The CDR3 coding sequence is TGTGCCAGTAGTATACAGGGGACCGCTGGAAACACCATATATTTT. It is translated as CASSIQGTAGNTIYF.

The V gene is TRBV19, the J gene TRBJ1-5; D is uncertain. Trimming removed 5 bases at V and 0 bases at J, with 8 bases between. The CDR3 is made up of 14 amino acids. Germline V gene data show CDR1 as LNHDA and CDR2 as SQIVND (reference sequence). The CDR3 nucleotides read TGTGCCAGTAGTTTCCTCTATAGCAATCAGCCCCAGCATTTT. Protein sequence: CASSFLYSNQPQHF.

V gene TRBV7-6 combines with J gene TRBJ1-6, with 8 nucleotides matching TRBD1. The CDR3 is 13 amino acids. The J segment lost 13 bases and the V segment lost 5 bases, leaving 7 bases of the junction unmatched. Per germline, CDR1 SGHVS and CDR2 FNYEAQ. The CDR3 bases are TGTGCCAGCAGCATACAGGGGGGAGCGCCCCTCCACTTT. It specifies CASSIQGGAPLHF.

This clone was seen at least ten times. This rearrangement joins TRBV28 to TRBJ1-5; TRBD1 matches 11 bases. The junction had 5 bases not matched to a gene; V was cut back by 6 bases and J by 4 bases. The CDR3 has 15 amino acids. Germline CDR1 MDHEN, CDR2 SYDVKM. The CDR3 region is CASSFGTGGNQPQHF. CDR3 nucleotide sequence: TGTGCCAGCAGCTTCGGGACAGGGGGGAATCAGCCCCAGCATTTT.